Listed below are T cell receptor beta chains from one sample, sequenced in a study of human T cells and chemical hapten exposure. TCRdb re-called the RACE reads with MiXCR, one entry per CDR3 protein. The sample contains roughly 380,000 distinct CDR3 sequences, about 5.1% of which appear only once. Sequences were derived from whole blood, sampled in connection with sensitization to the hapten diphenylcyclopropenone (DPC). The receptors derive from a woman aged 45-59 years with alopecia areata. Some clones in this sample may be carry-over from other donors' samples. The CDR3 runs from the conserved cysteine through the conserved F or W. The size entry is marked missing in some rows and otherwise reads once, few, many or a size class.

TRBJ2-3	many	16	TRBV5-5	CASSPETPGHTDTQYF
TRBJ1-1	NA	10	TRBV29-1	CSVKDTEAFF
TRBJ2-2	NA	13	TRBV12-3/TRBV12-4	CASSFHGAGELFF
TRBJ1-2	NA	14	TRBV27	CASSLSPSNYGYTF
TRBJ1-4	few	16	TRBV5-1	CASSLGGRSVGQKLFF
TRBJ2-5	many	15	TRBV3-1	CASSPTGLPSETQYF
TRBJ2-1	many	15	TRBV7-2	CASSPGRASSDEQFF
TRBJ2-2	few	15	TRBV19	CASLSPGQGSGELFF
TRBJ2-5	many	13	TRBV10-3	CAITSSLQETQYF
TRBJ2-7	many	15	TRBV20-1	CSARGVGTGFYEQYF
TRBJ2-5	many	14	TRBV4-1	CASSQEGVQETQYF
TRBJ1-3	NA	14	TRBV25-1	CASSKEISGNTIYF
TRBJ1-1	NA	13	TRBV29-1	CSVEASGYTEAFF
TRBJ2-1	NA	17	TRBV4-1	CASSQGVSGSSYNEQFF
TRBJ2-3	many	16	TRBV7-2	CASSLMGLPSTDTQYF
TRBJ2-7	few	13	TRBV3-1	CASSHNGPYEQYF
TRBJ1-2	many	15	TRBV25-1	CASSEGGGAFYGYTF
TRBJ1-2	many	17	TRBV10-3	CAISESNRPGADYGYTF
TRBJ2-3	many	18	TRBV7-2	CASSLAETAFTSTDTQYF
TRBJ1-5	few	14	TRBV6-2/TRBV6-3	CASSYAAINQPQHF
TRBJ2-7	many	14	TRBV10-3	CAIRAQQEAYEQYF
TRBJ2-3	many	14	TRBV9	CASSVGAGTDTQYF
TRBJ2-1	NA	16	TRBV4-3	CASSQDANQWGHEQFF
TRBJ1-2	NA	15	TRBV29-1	CSVDQDRGRRYGYTF
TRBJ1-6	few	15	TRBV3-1	CASSQDGQGDSPLHF
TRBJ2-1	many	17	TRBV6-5	CASSSPGLAGAVNEQFF
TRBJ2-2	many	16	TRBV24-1	CATSDGQDVNTGELFF
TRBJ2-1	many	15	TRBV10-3	CAISKRGGQDNEQFF
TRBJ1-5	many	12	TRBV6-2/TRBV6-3	CASRESDQPQHF
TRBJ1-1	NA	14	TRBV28	CASSPPGSNTEAFF
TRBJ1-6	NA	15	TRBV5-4	CASSLNSGYNSPLHF
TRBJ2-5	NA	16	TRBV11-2	CASSFSRTGGQETQYF
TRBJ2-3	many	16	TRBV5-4	CASSLEGARYTDTQYF
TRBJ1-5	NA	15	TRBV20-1	CSASRRQGEGQPQHF
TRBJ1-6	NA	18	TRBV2	CASSWTDSLSSYNSPLHF
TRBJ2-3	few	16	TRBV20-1	CSARGTSGRTRDTQYF
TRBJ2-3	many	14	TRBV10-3	CAISDGGTTDTQYF
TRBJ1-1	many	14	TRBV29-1	CSVERTGRNTEAFF
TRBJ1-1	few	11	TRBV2	CASSVGGKAFF
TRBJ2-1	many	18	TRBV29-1	CSVEGLAGARSSYNEQFF
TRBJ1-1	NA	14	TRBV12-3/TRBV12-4	CASSLRGDGIEAFF
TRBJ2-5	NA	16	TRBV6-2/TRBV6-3	CASSSLAGGDQETQYF
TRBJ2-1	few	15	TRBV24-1	CATSDRTGSFNEQFF
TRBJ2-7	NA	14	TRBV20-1	CSARPGQGAYGQYF
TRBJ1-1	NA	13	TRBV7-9	CASSLPGVTEAFF
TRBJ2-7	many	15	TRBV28	CASRIPGQGHYEQYF
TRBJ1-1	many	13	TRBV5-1	CASSLQANTEAFF
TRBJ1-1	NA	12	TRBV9	CASSVDGEEAFF
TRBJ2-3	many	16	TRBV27	CASSLKAGGPTDTQYF
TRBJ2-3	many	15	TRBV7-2	CASSLGRGGKYTQYF
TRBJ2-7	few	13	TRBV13	CASSPQRRWEQYF
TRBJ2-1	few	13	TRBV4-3	CASSQEGGSEQFF